This TCR beta chain was documented in a study of blood T cell repertoires in COVID-19 (dated by TCRdb to 2020 to 2021). With respect to the entire study: Samples covering the acute and convalescent phases of COVID-19 were provided by collaborators in the United States, Italy and Spain. The material from the prospective study consisted of cDNA or gDNA derived from T cells, B-cell-depleted T cells, or PBMCs. Deeply sampled blood TCRbeta repertoires from subjects exposed to, actively infected with, or recovered from COVID-19 were included in the dataset. A freely available public database, intended as a resource for researchers studying the immune response to SARS-CoV-2, is where the repertoires were released. Samples came from the ongoing ImmuneRACE study (first 160 participants) plus 1,254 subjects from 6 global collaborators. A de-identified subject ID, COVID-19 status, age in years and sex were almost always included in the sample metadata. HLA class I and class II types, where available, came from metadata supplied by the sample provider rather than from assay-based typing.

The immunoSEQ Assay, a bias-controlled multiplex PCR, was used to amplify TCRbeta CDR3 regions from genomic DNA. The authors' pipeline ran thus. The number of nucleated cells in each sample was estimated by amplification of reference gene primers within the assay. To quantify the absolute abundance of each unique TCRbeta CDR3 rearrangement, sequence reads were collapsed and filtered. Productive Simpson clonality was computed per sample as the square root of Simpson's diversity index over productive rearrangements. The table comes from immuneACCESS by way of TCRdb, which keeps in-frame sequences with V and J called. Part of the clones is missing from these tables; in studies checked, under half for an unresolved V gene and the rest for unknown reasons. That table furnishes V, J and clone size, whereas the DNA furnished D and trimming. Present in this sample are some 100,000 clones, approximately 90% of which were seen just once. Around 0.94% of the sample comes from the top ten.

From the germline V gene, CDR1 is KGHSH and CDR2 is LQKENI. Germline trimming: 0 bases from V, 5 bases from J; junction bases outside gene matches: 9. The CDR3 has 17 amino acids, counting the end cysteine and phenylalanine. The sequence is cut down to CDR3 DNA, 51 bases in frame from base 1. Whole blood was collected in K2EDTA tubes by collaborating institutions according to the institutions' own protocols. For TCRbeta analysis, collaborator samples were shipped as frozen whole blood, as isolated PBMCs, or as DNA extracted from either sample type. Paper-wide results and their limitations: How much clinical and demographic metadata was included differed by source and by participant, and the metadata was provided uncurated.

Worth noting for this clone: What antigen it recognizes has not been identified. Per-nucleotide qualities are absent, and no much larger clonotype sits a single base away.

The clonotype originates from a man aged 55 to 70 with acute or convalescent COVID-19. What was sequenced was peripheral blood. The sequence links TRBV18 to TRBJ2-5, with 10 junctional bases fitting TRBD2. The CDR3 loop reads CASSPPGAGGPWETQYF. The bases read TGTGCCAGCTCACCACCGGGAGCGGGAGGGCCGTGGGAGACCCAGTACTTC.